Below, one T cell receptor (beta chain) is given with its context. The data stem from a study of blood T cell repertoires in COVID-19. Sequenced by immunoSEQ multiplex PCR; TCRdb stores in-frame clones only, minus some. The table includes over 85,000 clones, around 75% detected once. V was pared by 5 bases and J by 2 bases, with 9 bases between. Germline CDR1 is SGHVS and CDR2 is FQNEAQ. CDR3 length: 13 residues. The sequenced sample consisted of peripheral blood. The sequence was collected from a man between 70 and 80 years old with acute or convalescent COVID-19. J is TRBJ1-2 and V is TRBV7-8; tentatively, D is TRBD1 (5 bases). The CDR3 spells CASSLTENYGYTF. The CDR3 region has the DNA TGTGCCAGCAGCCTGACAGAAAACTATGGCTACACCTTC.